These 29 T cell receptor beta chains originate from one sample sequenced in a study of T cell changes during pregnancy in multiple sclerosis. Assay used: immunoSEQ multiplex PCR; TCRdb lists only in-frame clones, some missing. Of some 32,000 clones detected, 90% appear once; the ten largest clones hold 3.5% to 4.5%. The sample consisted of CD8+ T cells from peripheral blood mononuclear cells, taken in the second trimester of pregnancy. These receptors were collected from a female donor with multiple sclerosis, enrolled in a pregnancy study.

The V and J genes are TRBV28 and TRBJ1-1; 7 nucleotides match TRBD1. The length of the CDR3 is 19 residues. V dropped 3 bases and J dropped 0; count of bases not matched to a gene: 16. Germline lookup yields CDR1 MDHEN and CDR2 SYDVKM. The CDR3 spells CASSLEITGQVNMNTEAFF. CDR3 nucleotides: TGTGCCAGCAGTTTGGAAATAACCGGACAGGTAAACATGAACACTGAAGCTTTCTTT.

The chain links TRBV6-6 to TRBJ2-7, with 9 nucleotides matching TRBD2. This CDR3 has 15 residues. Germline V gene data show CDR1 as MNHNY and CDR2 as SVGAGI (reference sequence). The junction had 0 bases not matched to a gene; V was cut back by 0 bases and J by 0 bases. This CDR3 reads CASSYSSGSSYEQYF. CDR3 nucleotides: TGTGCCAGCAGTTACTCTAGCGGGAGCTCCTACGAGCAGTACTTC.

The rearrangement links TRBV5-1 to TRBJ1-2; 7 bases are shared with TRBD1. Unmatched junction bases numbered 2, after V lost 0 bases and J lost 0 bases. The CDR3 loop spans 15 amino acids. Germline V gene lookup returns CDR1 SGHRS and CDR2 YFSETQ. CDR3 nucleotide sequence: TGCGCCAGCAGCTTGGGGACAGGAGCTAACTATGGCTACACCTTC. Residues: CASSLGTGANYGYTF.

This chain connects TRBV10-3 to TRBJ2-7, with TRBD1 as a possible D gene (5 bases). CDR3 length: 18 residues. With 10 bases removed from V and 0 bases from J, the gap between germline ends came to 28 bases. Germline V lookup: CDR1 ENHRY, CDR2 SYGVKD. CDR3 coding DNA: TGTGCCAGCCCTCAAAAGACAGCTCTTGCCGTGGTCTCCTACGAGCAGTACTTC. This sequence encodes CASPQKTALAVVSYEQYF.

The chain has TRBV10-2 and TRBJ2-1; 13 bases are a match to TRBD2. Per germline, CDR1 WSHSY and CDR2 SAAADI. CDR3 length equals 18 residues. Trimming removed 2 bases from V and 5 bases from J; junction bases left unmatched: 9. CDR3 coding DNA: TGCGCCAGCAGTGAGCGGAGACTAGCGGGAGGAACTCACAATGAGCAGTTCTTC. This codes for CASSERRLAGGTHNEQFF.

The CDR3 loop reads CASSSGAFF. For the CDR3, the DNA is TGTGCCAGCAGTTCCGGGGCTTTCTTT. The V gene is TRBV25-1, the J gene TRBJ1-1, with no clear D. Germline lookup yields CDR1 MGHDK and CDR2 SYGVNS. V shed 5 bases and J shed 11 bases, with 6 bases lying between them. The CDR3 length is 9 residues.

V is TRBV4-1 and J is TRBJ2-1, with 9 nucleotides matching TRBD2. The V and J ends lost 0 bases and 4 bases, in that order; junction bases with no gene match: 13. This CDR3 spans 19 amino acids. Germline lookup yields CDR1 MGHRA and CDR2 YSYEKL. CDR3 residues: CASSQDPRAGLAPYNEQFF. In DNA, the CDR3 is TGCGCCAGCAGCCAAGACCCACGGGCCGGACTAGCGCCGTACAATGAGCAGTTCTTC.

The V gene is TRBV29-1, the J gene TRBJ1-2; TRBD1 agrees at 9 bases. CDR3 size: 14 residues. With 5 bases clipped from V and 3 bases from J, the junction kept 7 bases outside the gene matches. Germline CDR1 reads SQVTM; CDR2 reads ANQGSEA. The CDR3 DNA reads as TGCAGCGTTCCGGGACAGGGCCCTTACTATGGCTACACCTTC. It specifies CSVPGQGPYYGYTF.

This chain connects TRBV7-6 to TRBJ2-1; the match to TRBD2 covers 7 bases. Unmatched junction bases numbered 13, after V lost 1 base and J lost 10 bases. Germline-derived CDR1 and CDR2 are SGHVS and FNYEAQ. This CDR3 is 16 amino acids long. CDR3 nucleotide sequence: TGTGCCAGCAGCTTAGTGGTGGGAGGGCGGAATCAAGAGCAGTTCTTC. Its translation is CASSLVVGGRNQEQFF.

This clone came up a few times. This sequence joins TRBV6-4 and TRBJ2-1, with no clear D. The CDR3 loop spans 13 amino acids. Germline V gives CDR1 MRHNA, CDR2 SNTAGT. Deletions cut 0 bases from V and 7 bases from J, with 7 bases between. The CDR3: CASSDSEQNEQFF. For the CDR3, the DNA is TGTGCCAGCAGTGACTCGGAGCAGAATGAGCAGTTCTTC.

J is TRBJ2-3 and V is TRBV28, with 7 bases identical to TRBD2. CDR1 and CDR2 from the germline V gene are MDHEN and SYDVKM. CDR3 size: 15 residues. With V trimmed by 2 bases and J by 4 bases, 6 bases remained unmatched. The CDR3 here is CASSLAGESADTQYF. For the CDR3, the DNA is TGTGCCAGCAGTTTAGCGGGAGAATCGGCAGATACGCAGTATTTT.

This sequence joins TRBV9 and TRBJ2-7; 9 nucleotides agree with TRBD1. V trimming: 3 bases; J trimming: 2 bases; junction bases outside the gene matches: 6. The germline gives CDR1 SGDLS, CDR2 YYNGEE. The CDR3 covers 15 residues. The CDR3 DNA reads TGTGCCAGCAGCGCTTCCGGGACAGGGCCCTACGAGCAGTACTTC. This sequence encodes CASSASGTGPYEQYF.

V gene TRBV27 combines with J gene TRBJ2-7; no clear D gene. CDR3 length: 13 residues. The germline gives CDR1 MNHEY, CDR2 SMNVEV (reference sequence). V was pared by 5 bases and J by 1 base, with 9 bases between. The CDR3 protein is CASSQYISYEQYF. The DNA for the CDR3 is TGTGCCAGCAGTCAGTACATTTCCTACGAGCAGTACTTC.

This rearrangement joins TRBV9 to TRBJ2-2; tentatively, D is TRBD1 (6 bases). Deletions cut 6 bases from V and 3 bases from J, with 18 bases between. The CDR3 runs to 16 residues. Germline V gives CDR1 SGDLS, CDR2 YYNGEE. For the CDR3, the DNA is TGTGCCAGCATCTTTTTCCGGGACACTTACACCGGGGAGCTGTTTTTT. Amino acid sequence: CASIFFRDTYTGELFF.

This chain joins TRBV4-2 and TRBJ1-1; the D is unclear. Germline values: CDR1 LGHNA, CDR2 YNFKEQ. V dropped 6 bases and J dropped 3 bases, with 14 bases sitting between them. The CDR3 contains 14 residues. CDR3 in DNA: TGTGCCAGCAGTCCAGGATATCTGGACACTGAAGCTTTCTTT. Translated, it gives CASSPGYLDTEAFF.

This clone came up once. The chain joins TRBV29-1 to TRBJ2-7; 8 bases map to TRBD2. Germline values: CDR1 SQVTM, CDR2 ANQGSEA. This CDR3 has 13 residues. V dropped 4 bases and J dropped 2; count of bases not matched to a gene: 4. As DNA, the CDR3 is TGCAGCGTTGTCGGGACTAGAACCTACGAGCAGTACTTC. It encodes CSVVGTRTYEQYF.

CDR3 in amino acids: CAWSVSVASYEQYF. DNA for the CDR3: TGTGCCTGGAGTGTATCCGTAGCTTCCTACGAGCAGTACTTC. The V gene is TRBV30, the J gene TRBJ2-7; D is ambiguous. The CDR3 is 14 residues long. Germline CDR1 is GTSNPN and CDR2 is SVGIG (reference sequence). The V and J ends lost 0 bases and 1 base respectively, with 10 bases between them.

The chain carries TRBV4-1 and TRBJ1-3; possibly TRBD1 for D (6 bases). CDR1 MGHRA and CDR2 YSYEKL come from the germline V gene. V lost 1 base, J lost 0 bases, and 13 bases lay in between. The CDR3 sequence is 17 residues long. CDR3 residues: CASSQVWGTTSGNTIYF. As DNA, the CDR3 is TGCGCCAGCAGCCAAGTCTGGGGGACAACCTCTGGAAACACCATATATTTT.

V usage is TRBV27 and J usage is TRBJ2-1; 8 bases line up with TRBD2. Germline V gene sequence: CDR1 MNHEY, CDR2 SMNVEV (reference sequence). The V segment lost 1 base and the J segment 5 bases; nucleotides outside the gene matches: 4. The CDR3 loop spans 15 amino acids. CDR3 DNA: TGTGCCAGCAGTTTATGGCGGGAGGTTGACAATGAGCAGTTCTTC. It yields the protein CASSLWREVDNEQFF.

This sequence joins TRBV5-4 and TRBJ2-7, with a tentative D call TRBD2 (6 bases). Germline loops: CDR1 SGHNT, CDR2 YYREEE (reference sequence). The ends were cut back, 3 bases at V and 4 bases at J, with 11 bases in the middle. The CDR3 covers 13 residues. The CDR3 coding sequence is TGTGCCAGCAGCTCACCGGGAGATTACGAGCAGTACTTC. Amino acids: CASSSPGDYEQYF.

The rearrangement joins TRBV7-9 to TRBJ2-7, with D maybe TRBD1 (6 bases). The CDR3 contains 15 residues. Germline loops: CDR1 SEHNR, CDR2 FQNEAQ (reference sequence). V lost 4 bases, J lost 3 bases, and 16 bases lay in between. The CDR3 region is CASSSSQGNYYEQYF. The CDR3 bases are TGTGCCAGCAGCTCGAGCCAGGGGAACTACTACGAGCAGTACTTC.

The J gene is TRBJ2-7, the V gene TRBV10-2; TRBD1 might be the D (5 bases). Trimming pared 4 bases from V and 2 bases from J, leaving 9 bases between. The CDR3 is made up of 13 amino acids. Germline CDR1 and CDR2: WSHSY and SAAADI. CDR3 nucleotides: TGCGCCAGCAGTGCGGGCAGGGCCTACGAGCAGTACTTC. Amino acids: CASSAGRAYEQYF.

This chain links TRBV6-1 with TRBJ1-4; D might be TRBD1 (5 bases). This CDR3 contains 14 residues. The germline V gene encodes CDR1 MNHNS and CDR2 SASEGT. Trimming took 6 bases from V and 16 from J, leaving 24 bases between them. The CDR3 nucleotides are TGTGCCAGCAGCCAGGGATTGTCCCTCGAGCTAGGGTTTTTT. It translates to CASSQGLSLELGFF.

The rearrangement joins TRBV29-1 to TRBJ2-2; D might be TRBD1 (5 bases). CDR3 size: 14 residues. CDR1 is SQVTM, CDR2 ANQGSEA, per germline. Trimming removed 4 bases from V and 5 bases from J, with 14 bases in between. CDR3 nucleotides: TGCAGCGTTGCCGAAACAGGCGCTACCGGGGAGCTGTTTTTT. Encoded protein: CSVAETGATGELFF.

The CDR3 loop is CASSLTDNYEQYF. The CDR3 DNA is TGTGCCAGCAGCTTAACGGACAACTACGAGCAGTACTTC. The V call is TRBV7-9, the J call TRBJ2-7; possibly TRBD1 for D (5 bases). The CDR3 extends over 13 amino acids. Germline V gives CDR1 SEHNR, CDR2 FQNEAQ (reference sequence). The V and J ends lost 2 bases and 3 bases respectively, with 8 bases between them. Filled out from reference TRBV7-9 and TRBJ2-7, the complete variable domain reads DTGVSQNPRHKITKRGQNVTFRCDPISEHNRLYWYRQTLGQGPEFLTYFQNEAQLEKSRLLSDRFSAERPKGSFSTLEIQRTEQGDSAMYLCASSLTDNYEQYFGPGTRLTVT.

This chain links TRBV7-6 with TRBJ2-1; TRBD1 agrees at 9 bases. This CDR3 region has 15 residues. From germline, CDR1 is SGHVS and CDR2 FNYEAQ. V was clipped by 4 bases and J by 8 bases; unmatched bases: 9. Here the CDR3 DNA reads TGTGCCAGCAGCTCCGGGACAGGGTTCAATCATGAGCAGTTCTTC. Encoded protein: CASSSGTGFNHEQFF.

The rearrangement uses TRBV19 and TRBJ2-5, with TRBD2 as a possible D gene (6 bases). The J call is doubtful: the DNA matches TRBJ2-7 better. This CDR3 is built from 14 residues. CDR1 and CDR2 from the germline V gene are LNHDA and SQIVND (reference sequence). The CDR3 nucleotides are TGTGCCAGTAGTATGGGGGGAGAGTTCTACGAGCAGTACTTC. Encoded protein: CASSMGGEFYEQYF.

V and J are TRBV14 and TRBJ2-1; D is undetermined. Germline assignment: CDR1 SGHDN and CDR2 FVKESK. This CDR3 contains 15 residues. V dropped 0 bases and J dropped 0 bases, with 6 bases sitting between them. CDR3 sequence (DNA): TGTGCCAGCAGCCAAGACTCGAGCTCCTACAATGAGCAGTTCTTC. Its protein is CASSQDSSSYNEQFF.

V gene TRBV9 combines with J gene TRBJ2-7; 9 bases line up with TRBD1. Trimming cost V 2 bases and J 5 bases; bases outside gene matches: 11. Germline CDR1 reads SGDLS; CDR2 reads YYNGEE. The CDR3 sequence is 16 residues long. DNA for the CDR3: TGTGCCAGCAGCGTGGACGGGACAGGGATGTGGGACGAGCAGTACTTC. The encoded protein is CASSVDGTGMWDEQYF.